This record covers a single TCR beta chain. The antigen it binds to is not known. No base quality information exists; no much larger clone differs at one position. The data stem from a study of blood T cell repertoires in COVID-19 (dated by TCRdb to the early 2020s). As for the study more broadly: Collaborator samples came from the United States, Italy and Spain and covered acute and convalescent phases of COVID-19. Where HLA class I and class II types were available, the types were taken from metadata supplied by the sample provider, not from assay-based typing. A freely available public database, intended as a resource for researchers studying the immune response to SARS-CoV-2, is where the repertoires were released. The dataset comprised deeply sampled blood TCRbeta repertoires from subjects exposed to, actively infected with, or recovered from COVID-19. The material from the prospective study consisted of cDNA or gDNA derived from T cells, B-cell-depleted T cells, or PBMCs. Nearly every sample came with metadata listing a de-identified subject ID, COVID-19 status, age in years and sex. The samples were drawn from two sources: the first 160 participants of the ongoing ImmuneRACE study, and 1,200 or so subjects contributed by 6 global collaborators.

The immunoSEQ Assay, a bias-controlled multiplex PCR, was used to amplify TCRbeta CDR3 regions from genomic DNA. On the authors' methods: The number of nucleated cells in each sample was estimated from the amplification of reference gene primers within the assay. To quantify the absolute abundance of each unique TCRbeta CDR3 rearrangement, sequence reads were collapsed and filtered. For each sample, productive Simpson clonality was calculated by taking the square root of Simpson's diversity index across productive rearrangements. This is the immuneACCESS table as TCRdb keeps it, with only in-frame sequences that have V and J called. A part of the clones is gone; compared with another copy, unresolved V genes explain less than half, and the rest is unexplained. From that table come the V and J calls and clone size; the DNA was used to work out D and trimming. Here the sample has 300,000 to 350,000 clones; roughly nine tenths occur a single time. Approximately 2.4% of the sample is held by the ten biggest clonotypes.

V lost 1 base and J lost 13 bases; the stretch between them is 14 bases long. The germline V gene specifies SGHTA as CDR1 and FQGTGA as CDR2. The CDR3 runs 13 amino acids, cysteine and phenylalanine included. Only CDR3 DNA remains: 39 bases, in frame from the first base. General study outcomes and caveats: How much clinical and demographic metadata was included differed by source and by participant, and the metadata was provided uncurated.

Collaborating institutions collected whole blood in K2EDTA tubes following their own protocols. For TCRbeta analysis, collaborator samples were shipped as frozen whole blood, as isolated PBMCs, or as DNA extracted from either sample type. The clonotype comes from a man younger than 35 with active or convalescent COVID-19. The rearranged segments are TRBV7-3 and TRBJ2-1, with the D gene not confidently named. Specimen: peripheral blood. The DNA sequence follows: TGTGCCAGCAGCTTAAAAACAGAAATGTCCCAGTTCTTC. It encodes CASSLKTEMSQFF.